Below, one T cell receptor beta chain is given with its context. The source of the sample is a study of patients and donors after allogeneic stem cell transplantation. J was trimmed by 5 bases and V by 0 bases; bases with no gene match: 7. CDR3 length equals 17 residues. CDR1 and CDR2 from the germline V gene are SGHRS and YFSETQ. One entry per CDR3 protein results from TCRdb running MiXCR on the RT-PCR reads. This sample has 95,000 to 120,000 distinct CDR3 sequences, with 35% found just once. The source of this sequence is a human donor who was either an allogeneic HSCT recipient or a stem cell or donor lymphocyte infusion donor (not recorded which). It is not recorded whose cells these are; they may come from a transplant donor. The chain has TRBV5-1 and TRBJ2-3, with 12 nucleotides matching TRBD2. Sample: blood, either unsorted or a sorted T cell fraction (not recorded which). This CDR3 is CASSLVPPGLAGDTQYF. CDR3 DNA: TGCGCCAGCAGCTTGGTCCCACCGGGACTAGCGGGAGATACGCAGTATTTT.